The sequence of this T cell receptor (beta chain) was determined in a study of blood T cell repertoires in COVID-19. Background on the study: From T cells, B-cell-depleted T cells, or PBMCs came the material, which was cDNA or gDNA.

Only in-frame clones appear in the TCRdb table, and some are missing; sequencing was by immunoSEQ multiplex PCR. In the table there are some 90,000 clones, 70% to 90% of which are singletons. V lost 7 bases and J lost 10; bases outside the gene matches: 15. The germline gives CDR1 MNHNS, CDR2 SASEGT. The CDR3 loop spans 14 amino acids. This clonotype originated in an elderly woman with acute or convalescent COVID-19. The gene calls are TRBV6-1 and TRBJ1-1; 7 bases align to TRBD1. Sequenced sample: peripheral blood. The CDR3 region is CASTDAGTVRVAFF. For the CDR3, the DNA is TGTGCCAGCACCGACGCCGGGACAGTACGCGTAGCTTTCTTT.